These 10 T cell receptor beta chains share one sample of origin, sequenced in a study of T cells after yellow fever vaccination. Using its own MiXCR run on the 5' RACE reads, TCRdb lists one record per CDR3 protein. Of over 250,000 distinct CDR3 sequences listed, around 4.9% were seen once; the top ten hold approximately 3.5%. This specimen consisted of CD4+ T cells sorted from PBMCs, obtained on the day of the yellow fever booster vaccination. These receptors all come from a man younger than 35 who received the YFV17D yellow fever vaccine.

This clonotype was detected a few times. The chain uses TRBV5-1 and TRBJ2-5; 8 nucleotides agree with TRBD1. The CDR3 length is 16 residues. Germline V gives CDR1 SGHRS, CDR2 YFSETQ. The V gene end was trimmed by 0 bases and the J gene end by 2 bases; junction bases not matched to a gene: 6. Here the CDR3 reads CASSLGPGQGQETQYF. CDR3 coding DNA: TGCGCCAGCAGCTTGGGGCCAGGACAGGGACAAGAGACCCAGTACTTC.

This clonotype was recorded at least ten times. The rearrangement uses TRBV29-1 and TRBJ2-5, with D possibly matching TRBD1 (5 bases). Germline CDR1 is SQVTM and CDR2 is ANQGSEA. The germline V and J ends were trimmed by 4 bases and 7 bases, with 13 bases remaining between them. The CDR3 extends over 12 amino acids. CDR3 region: CSVVKVQGTQYF. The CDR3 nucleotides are TGCAGCGTTGTTAAGGTCCAGGGGACCCAGTACTTC.

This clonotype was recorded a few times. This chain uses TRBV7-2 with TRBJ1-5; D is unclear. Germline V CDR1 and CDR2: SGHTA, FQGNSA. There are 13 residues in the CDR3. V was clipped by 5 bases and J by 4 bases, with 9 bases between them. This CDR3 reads CASSPNVNQPQHF. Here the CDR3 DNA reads TGTGCCAGCAGCCCTAATGTTAATCAGCCCCAGCATTTT.

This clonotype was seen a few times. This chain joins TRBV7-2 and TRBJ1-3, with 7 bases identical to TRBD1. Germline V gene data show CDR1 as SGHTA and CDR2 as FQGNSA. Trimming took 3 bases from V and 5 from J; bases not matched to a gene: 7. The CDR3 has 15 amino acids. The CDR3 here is CASSFTRQGRNTIYF. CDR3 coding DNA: TGTGCCAGCAGCTTCACCCGACAGGGTAGAAACACCATATATTTT.

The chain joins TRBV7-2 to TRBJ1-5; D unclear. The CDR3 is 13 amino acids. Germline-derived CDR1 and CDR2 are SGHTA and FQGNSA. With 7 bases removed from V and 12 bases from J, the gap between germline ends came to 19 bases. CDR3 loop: CASIPGASQSQHF. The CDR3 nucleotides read TGTGCCAGCATCCCCGGAGCAAGCCAGAGCCAGCATTTT.

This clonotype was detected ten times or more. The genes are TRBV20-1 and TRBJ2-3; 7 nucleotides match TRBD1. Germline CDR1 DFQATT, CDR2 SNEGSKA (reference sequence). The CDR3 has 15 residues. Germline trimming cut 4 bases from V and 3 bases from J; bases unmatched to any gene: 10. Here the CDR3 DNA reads TGCAGTGCTAAAAGCGACAGGGTCGGGACAGATACGCAGTATTTT. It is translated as CSAKSDRVGTDTQYF.

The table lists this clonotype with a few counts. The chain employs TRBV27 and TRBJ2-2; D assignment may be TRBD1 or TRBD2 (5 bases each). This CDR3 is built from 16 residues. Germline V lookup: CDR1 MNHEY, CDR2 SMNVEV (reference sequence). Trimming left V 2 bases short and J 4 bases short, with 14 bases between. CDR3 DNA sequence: TGTGCCAGCAGTTTACTCCCGGGGCGAGTCACCGGGGAGCTGTTTTTT. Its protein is CASSLLPGRVTGELFF.

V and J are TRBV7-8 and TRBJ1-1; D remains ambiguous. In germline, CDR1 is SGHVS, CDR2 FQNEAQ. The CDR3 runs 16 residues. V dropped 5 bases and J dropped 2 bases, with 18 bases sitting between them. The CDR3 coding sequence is TGTGCCAGCAGCGGGCCGCATGGAGGAGGAAACACTGAAGCTTTCTTT. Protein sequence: CASSGPHGGGNTEAFF.

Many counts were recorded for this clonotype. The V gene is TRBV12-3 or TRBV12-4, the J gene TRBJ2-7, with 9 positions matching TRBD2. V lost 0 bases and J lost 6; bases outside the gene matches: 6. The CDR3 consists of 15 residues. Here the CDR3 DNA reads TGTGCCAGCAGTTTAGCCAGCGGGGGGCCACGCGAGCAGTACTTC. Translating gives CASSLASGGPREQYF.

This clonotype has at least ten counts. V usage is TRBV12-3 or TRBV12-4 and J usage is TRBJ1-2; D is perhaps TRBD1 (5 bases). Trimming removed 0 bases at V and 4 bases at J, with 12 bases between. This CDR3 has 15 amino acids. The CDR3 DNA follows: TGTGCCAGCAGTTTAGCCGGGGCCACCTTCTATGGCTACACCTTC. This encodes CASSLAGATFYGYTF.